These 8 T cell receptor beta chains were all obtained from the same sample, sequenced in a study of blood T cell repertoires in COVID-19 (dated by TCRdb to 2020 to 2021). Library construction relied on the immunoSEQ multiplex PCR assay. Held by TCRdb, this immuneACCESS table contains in-frame sequences only and omits some clones. Under half of the omission traces to an unresolved V gene where checked; the cause of the rest is unknown. Recorded for this sample are more than 85,000 clones; about 85% of them occurred a single time. The ten largest make up about two fifths of the sample. The sample consisted of peripheral blood. The receptors here all came from an elderly man with acute or convalescent COVID-19.

This clone was counted a few times. The chain carries TRBV5-5 and TRBJ2-6; D unclear. The V end lost 3 bases, the J end lost 0 bases, and 16 bases lay between the germline ends. The V gene's germline CDR1 is SGHKS and CDR2 YYEKEE (reference sequence). CDR3 length: 18 amino acids. CDR3 DNA: TGTGCCAGCAGCTCGCGGCAGAGTCTCGACTCTGGGGCCAACGTCCTGACTTTC. Translated: CASSSRQSLDSGANVLTF.

This clone is a singleton in its sample. This sequence joins TRBV28 and TRBJ1-5; 10 nucleotides align to TRBD1. Germline loops: CDR1 MDHEN, CDR2 SYDVKM. The CDR3 extends over 15 amino acids. Losses at the gene ends were 5 bases for V and 7 bases for J; bases not matched to a gene: 8. The CDR3 loop is CASSPTGGGRQPQHF. The CDR3 DNA is TGTGCCAGCAGTCCGACAGGGGGCGGAAGGCAGCCCCAGCATTTT.

The V call is TRBV24-1, the J call TRBJ2-3; D is unclear. The CDR3 extends over 11 amino acids. Germline-derived CDR1 and CDR2 are KGHDR and SFDVKD. V shed 5 bases and J shed 3 bases, with 2 bases lying between them. Written as DNA, the CDR3 is TGTGCCACCAGTGTAACAGATACGCAGTATTTT. Protein: CATSVTDTQYF.

CDR3 coding DNA: TGTGCCAGCAGTTTTGGACAGGGGGCGGGAGGCTACACCTTC. Translated: CASSFGQGAGGYTF. The chain couples TRBV28 to TRBJ1-2, with TRBD1 matching over 11 bases. The CDR3 runs to 14 residues. The V and J ends lost 3 bases and 8 bases, in that order; junction bases with no gene match: 5. Per germline, CDR1 MDHEN and CDR2 SYDVKM.

V and J are TRBV10-3 and TRBJ1-1; D call uncertain. Trimming shortened V by 0 bases and J by 1 base, and 6 bases separated the two germline ends. The CDR3 has 14 residues. The germline V gene has CDR1 ENHRY and CDR2 SYGVKD. The CDR3 DNA reads TGTGCCATCAGTGAGTCCCCAGAGAACACTGAAGCTTTCTTT. Translated: CAISESPENTEAFF.

This chain connects TRBV6-5 to TRBJ2-3, with a tentative D call TRBD2 (6 bases). The CDR3 is 15 amino acids. V was clipped by 7 bases and J by 0 bases, with 14 bases between them. Germline V gene sequence: CDR1 MNHEY, CDR2 SVGAGI. Here the CDR3 DNA reads TGTGCCAGCATACAGTACGGGGGTAGCACAGATACGCAGTATTTT. This sequence encodes CASIQYGGSTDTQYF.

This clone was seen more than once but under ten times. The chain uses TRBV19 and TRBJ1-5; D is undetermined. The germline gives CDR1 LNHDA, CDR2 SQIVND (reference sequence). With 3 bases removed from V and 5 bases from J, the gap between germline ends came to 8 bases. This CDR3 contains 13 residues. The CDR3: CASSIYTDQPQHF. In nucleotides, the CDR3 is TGTGCCAGTAGTATTTATACAGATCAGCCCCAGCATTTT.

V usage is TRBV10-1 and J usage is TRBJ1-3; the D is unclear. Germline loops: CDR1 WNHNN, CDR2 SYGVQD (reference sequence). Trimming removed 4 bases at V and 4 bases at J, with 11 bases between. The CDR3 consists of 14 residues. The CDR3 reads CASSAGEIGNTIYF. The CDR3 nucleotides are TGCGCCAGCAGTGCAGGTGAAATCGGAAACACCATATATTTT.